Sequencing of this T cell receptor beta chain was carried out in a study of blood T cells in healthy people across ages. Next came a second PCR, run for about 6 to 11 cycles, which used a sample-barcoded 5' primer along with a J-beta primer mix. Each CDR3 protein is one row after TCRdb ran MiXCR on the 5' RACE reads. The repertoire holds about 1 million distinct CDR3 sequences, with under 45% as singletons. Concerning this clonotype: Antigen specificity is unknown.

CDR3 length: 17 amino acids. V trimming: 4 bases; J trimming: 2 bases; junction bases outside the gene matches: 11. Germline-derived CDR1 and CDR2 are MGHRA and YSYEKL. Study results and limitations: Strong correlation was found linking TCR beta diversity to naive T cell percentage.

V usage is TRBV4-1 and J usage is TRBJ2-3, with 8 positions matching TRBD1. The clonotype originates from a woman aged 60 to 75 in good health. Sequencing input: blood. The CDR3 DNA is TGCGCCAGCAGCCGCTTGCCCGGACAGGGAGCCACAGATACGCAGTATTTT. Amino acid sequence: CASSRLPGQGATDTQYF.